This T cell receptor (beta chain) stems from a study of T cell changes during pregnancy in multiple sclerosis. The method was immunoSEQ multiplex PCR; TCRdb's version includes in-frame clones alone and lacks a portion of them. The sample contains roughly 100,000 clones, about 91% of which appear only once. Germline V gene sequence: CDR1 SGHRS, CDR2 YFSETQ. There are 15 residues in the CDR3. The V and J ends lost 0 bases and 6 bases respectively, with 15 bases between them. V is TRBV5-1 and J is TRBJ2-5; TRBD1 is a possible D gene (6 bases). The sample was peripheral blood, taken in the second trimester of pregnancy. This sequence was found in a female donor with multiple sclerosis, enrolled in a pregnancy study. The CDR3 protein is CASSLVWGREKTQYF. CDR3 sequence (DNA): TGCGCCAGCAGCTTGGTTTGGGGGCGCGAGAAGACCCAGTACTTC.